The clone carrying this T cell receptor (beta chain) was recorded at least ten times. This record belongs to a study of T-cell reconstitution after alpha-beta-depleted transplantation in children. Germline CDR1 SGHVS, CDR2 FQNEAQ. The CDR3 spans 11 residues. The ends were cut back, 5 bases at V and 15 bases at J, with 11 bases in the middle. As it was prepared, the TCRbeta library received unique molecular identifiers. TCRdb ran MiXCR on the PCR reads and lists one entry per CDR3 protein. Counted here are about 91,000 distinct CDR3 sequences, about 8% occurring once; the ten biggest clones make up more than 6.5%.

This sequence was found in a human donor who donated a stem cell graft to a child with congenital amegakaryocytic thrombocytopenia. V gene TRBV7-8 combines with J gene TRBJ1-6, with unresolved D. Sequencing used PBMCs from the stem cell graft donor, obtained from the stem cell graft. As DNA, the CDR3 is TGTGCCAGCAGCGCTCCTGGGCGCCTCCACTTT. This sequence encodes CASSAPGRLHF.